This entry lists 17 T cell receptor beta chains sequenced from one sample in a study of a mutant IDH1 vaccine in newly diagnosed glioma. Time point specified: week 5, during vaccination. A single vaccine dose contained 300 ug of mutant IDH1 20-mer peptide, and topical imiquimod was used with it. Using immunoSEQ multiplex PCR, the repertoire was profiled, and TCRdb retains in-frame clones only, with some absent. The sample records about 58,000 clones, under 90% being singletons. These receptors have no known antigen. This specimen consisted of PBMCs, obtained from a glioma patient whose treatment included an IDH1 peptide vaccine. The receptor source for this set is a woman aged 50 to 60 with glioma.

The chain couples TRBV5-1 to TRBJ1-2; TRBD1 matches 9 bases. Germline CDR1 SGHRS, CDR2 YFSETQ. The CDR3 is 14 residues long. The V gene end was trimmed by 0 bases and the J gene end by 6 bases; junction bases not matched to a gene: 3. The CDR3 here is CASSLDRGRDGYTF. The CDR3 DNA reads TGCGCCAGCAGCTTGGACAGGGGGCGAGATGGCTACACCTTC.

Here the CDR3 reads CASSAPENEKLFF. CDR3 in DNA: TGTGCCAGCAGTGCCCCCGAAAATGAAAAACTGTTTTTT. The rearrangement joins TRBV25-1 to TRBJ1-4; D uncertain. Germline V CDR1 and CDR2: MGHDK, SYGVNS. The CDR3 consists of 13 residues. V lost 4 bases and J lost 5, with 8 bases in between.

The rearrangement links TRBV5-1 to TRBJ1-4; D is possibly TRBD1 (5 bases). Deletions cut 7 bases from V and 2 bases from J, with 15 bases between. In germline, CDR1 is SGHRS, CDR2 YFSETQ. This CDR3 is built from 15 residues. The CDR3 reads CASSPYPGTNEKLFF. The CDR3, as DNA: TGCGCCAGCTCACCATATCCAGGGACTAATGAAAAACTGTTTTTT.

V usage is TRBV27 and J usage is TRBJ2-7; D tentatively reads TRBD1 or TRBD2 (5 bases each). The CDR3 contains 15 residues. The ends were cut back, 2 bases at V and 3 bases at J, with 14 bases in the middle. Germline assignment: CDR1 MNHEY and CDR2 SMNVEV (reference sequence). CDR3 residues: CASSLTGTVLYEQYF. In DNA form, the CDR3 reads TGTGCCAGCAGTTTAACCGGGACGGTGCTCTACGAGCAGTACTTC.

The sample holds one count of this clone. The chain employs TRBV11-1 and TRBJ2-2, with 10 bases that match TRBD1. The V and J ends lost 4 bases and 5 bases, in that order; junction bases with no gene match: 13. The CDR3 spans 18 residues. CDR1 is SGHAT and CDR2 is FQDESV in the germline V gene (reference sequence). Here the CDR3 reads CASSSPGQGPFLTGELFF. In DNA form, the CDR3 reads TGTGCCAGCAGCTCCCCGGGACAGGGGCCTTTCCTAACCGGGGAGCTGTTTTTT.

The chain carries TRBV5-1 and TRBJ2-7, with TRBD2 matching 9 bases. Trimming took 0 bases from V and 3 from J; bases not matched to a gene: 16. Per the germline V gene, CDR1 is SGHRS and CDR2 is YFSETQ. The CDR3 sequence is 19 residues long. The CDR3, as DNA: TGCGCCAGCAGCTTGGGTTTAGCGGGGGCCTACCGACAGAACTACGAGCAGTACTTC. Translation: CASSLGLAGAYRQNYEQYF.

The chain couples TRBV5-1 to TRBJ2-2; D perhaps matches TRBD1 (5 bases). Looked up from germline, CDR1 is SGHRS and CDR2 is YFSETQ. Trimming stripped 0 bases from V and 1 base from J, with 13 bases between. This CDR3 region has 17 residues. The CDR3 DNA follows: TGCGCCAGCAGCTTGGCTACAGGTCTAGGGAACACCGGGGAGCTGTTTTTT. Translating gives CASSLATGLGNTGELFF.

This clone was found once. This chain uses TRBV6-5 with TRBJ1-6; D remains unclear. Germline loops: CDR1 MNHEY, CDR2 SVGAGI. The CDR3 spans 13 residues. Trimming cost V 5 bases and J 10 bases, with 12 bases left between them. The CDR3 spells CASSDTHRSPLHF. CDR3 nucleotides: TGTGCCAGCAGTGACACACACAGATCACCCCTCCACTTT.

The rearrangement uses TRBV5-1 and TRBJ2-7; either TRBD1 or TRBD2 may supply D (5 bases each). V was shortened by 5 bases and J by 1 base, with 19 bases between the two germline ends. Germline V gives CDR1 SGHRS, CDR2 YFSETQ. This CDR3 region has 16 residues. This CDR3 is CASRAFEGLKSYEQYF. CDR3 DNA: TGCGCCAGCAGGGCGTTTGAGGGGCTTAAATCCTACGAGCAGTACTTC.

The rearrangement links TRBV10-3 to TRBJ2-2; maybe TRBD1 (5 bases). Per the germline V gene, CDR1 is ENHRY and CDR2 is SYGVKD. Deletions cut 4 bases from V and 6 bases from J, with 6 bases between. The CDR3 consists of 12 residues. The CDR3 region is CAISGTPGELFF. The CDR3 region has the DNA TGTGCCATCAGTGGGACACCCGGGGAGCTGTTTTTT.

The chain has TRBV7-9 and TRBJ1-2; TRBD1 might be the D (5 bases). The V and J ends lost 4 bases and 1 base respectively, with 7 bases between them. The V gene's germline CDR1 is SEHNR and CDR2 FQNEAQ (reference sequence). The CDR3 has 13 residues. CDR3 sequence reads: CASSWGGNYGYTF. CDR3 coding DNA: TGTGCCAGCAGCTGGGGGGGTAACTATGGCTACACCTTC.

The chain employs TRBV10-1 and TRBJ1-1; D unclear. The V end lost 6 bases, the J end lost 6 bases, and 14 bases lay between the germline ends. The CDR3 extends over 13 amino acids. The germline V gene has CDR1 WNHNN and CDR2 SYGVQD (reference sequence). CDR3 bases: TGCGCCAGCAGGGTAGCCCCAAACGCTGAAGCTTTCTTT. This encodes CASRVAPNAEAFF.

The V gene is TRBV4-2, the J gene TRBJ1-2; the D gene is possibly TRBD1 (6 bases). Trimming left V 0 bases short and J 4 bases short, with 18 bases between. The CDR3 covers 17 residues. Germline V gene data show CDR1 as LGHNA and CDR2 as YNFKEQ. In DNA, the CDR3 is TGTGCCAGCAGCCAAGATCTGACAGGAGCCCAATCCTATGGCTACACCTTC. Its translation is CASSQDLTGAQSYGYTF.

In nucleotides, the CDR3 is TGCGCCAGCAGCGCCGGGACAGGGGGGACTACCGGGGAGCTGTTTTTT. Translating gives CASSAGTGGTTGELFF. The chain employs TRBV10-1 and TRBJ2-2, with 11 bases fitting TRBD1. The germline V gene has CDR1 WNHNN and CDR2 SYGVQD (reference sequence). V shed 6 bases, J shed 5 bases, and the junction held 8 bases outside the gene matches. CDR3 length equals 16 residues.

The DNA for the CDR3 is TGTGCCAGCAGCCAAGACCCTCTTTCAGGGGCTGGGGCCAACGTCCTGACTTTC. Its translation is CASSQDPLSGAGANVLTF. The rearrangement uses TRBV14 and TRBJ2-6; maybe TRBD1 (6 bases). Germline V gene sequence: CDR1 SGHDN, CDR2 FVKESK. The CDR3 runs 18 residues. V was shortened by 0 bases and J by 2 bases, with 14 bases between the two germline ends. Filled out from reference TRBV14 and TRBJ2-6, the complete variable domain reads EAGVTQFPSHSVIEKGQTVTLRCDPISGHDNLYWYRRVMGKEIKFLLHFVKESKQDESGMPNNRFLAERTGGTYSTLKVQPAELEDSGVYFCASSQDPLSGAGANVLTFGAGSRLTVL.

The chain links TRBV5-1 to TRBJ2-2; TRBD1 matches at 8 bases. CDR3 length equals 14 residues. V was pared by 7 bases and J by 4 bases, with 6 bases of the junction left unmatched. Germline lookup yields CDR1 SGHRS and CDR2 YFSETQ. The CDR3 protein is CASQTGVSTGELFF. Written as DNA, the CDR3 is TGCGCCAGCCAGACAGGGGTCAGCACCGGGGAGCTGTTTTTT.

V is TRBV5-4 and J is TRBJ1-1; a weak D match, TRBD1 (5 bases). Germline V lookup: CDR1 SGHNT, CDR2 YYREEE (reference sequence). Trimming shortened V by 4 bases and J by 6 bases, and 22 bases separated the two germline ends. This CDR3 comprises 16 residues. The CDR3 DNA is TGTGCCAGCAGCCCGGGTGGGCACGGAATGGGGGCTGAAGCTTTCTTT. Amino acids: CASSPGGHGMGAEAFF.